The T cell receptor beta chain described here comes from a study of T-cell memory formation after mild COVID-19. General study findings and limits: Clones contracting day 15 to 85 were balanced CD4/CD8; later expanders leaned CD4+. Prior to infection, memory already included some responding clones, suggesting cross-reactive memory joined.

On this clonotype itself: Its antigen remains unknown.

5'RACE, which relied on constant-segment primers, yielded TCR alpha and TCR beta cDNA libraries carrying sample barcodes and UMIs. MiXCR, run by TCRdb on the 5' RACE reads, gives a single entry per CDR3 protein. This sample has approximately 500,000 distinct CDR3 sequences; roughly 25% occur once, and the top ten carry about an eighth. From germline, CDR1 is MNHEY and CDR2 SVGAGI. Trimming took off 0 bases at V and 8 bases at J, with 11 bases between the two ends. The CDR3 is made up of 14 amino acids. The sequenced material came from PBMCs or a T cell subset sorted from them (not recorded which). The rearrangement links TRBV6-5 to TRBJ2-1, with a weak D call TRBD2 (6 bases). The TCR was taken from an adult woman who had mild COVID-19 (a few samples of this study predate the infection). Cell type and time point are not known. The CDR3 nucleotides read TGTGCCAGCAGTTACTCGGGGGGTTTGGATGAGCAGTTCTTC. Amino acid sequence: CASSYSGGLDEQFF.